These 13 T cell receptor beta chains share one sample of origin, sequenced in a study of blood T cell repertoires in COVID-19. Profiling relied on immunoSEQ multiplex PCR, and the TCRdb table lists in-frame clones only, not all of them. This sample has under 200,000 clones, with 80% to 90% found just once. The sample comprised peripheral blood. These receptors were taken from a man aged 55 to 70 with acute or convalescent COVID-19.

This rearrangement joins TRBV2 to TRBJ1-4, with TRBD1 identical over 8 bases. Unmatched junction bases numbered 8, after V lost 5 bases and J lost 9 bases. The germline CDR1 and CDR2 sequences are SNHLY and FYNNEI. CDR3 size: 14 residues. The CDR3 loop reads CASSLDRVGQKLFF. For the CDR3, the DNA is TGTGCCAGCAGTTTGGACAGGGTAGGGCAAAAACTGTTTTTT.

The chain is built from TRBV10-3 and TRBJ1-5; a possible D gene is TRBD1 (5 bases). The V and J ends lost 0 bases and 6 bases respectively, with 12 bases between them. Germline V lookup: CDR1 ENHRY, CDR2 SYGVKD. This CDR3 is built from 15 residues. DNA of the CDR3: TGTGCCATCAGTGAGTCTTTAGGGGAGGGTCAGCCCCAGCATTTT. It codes for CAISESLGEGQPQHF.

CDR3 protein: CASSELGRGGQPQHF. The DNA for the CDR3 is TGTGCCAGCAGTGAACTGGGGCGGGGAGGGCAGCCCCAGCATTTT. This chain joins TRBV6-1 and TRBJ1-5, with D possibly being TRBD1 (5 bases). V was trimmed by 2 bases and J by 7 bases, leaving 15 bases between them. There are 15 residues in the CDR3. Germline CDR1 reads MNHNS; CDR2 reads SASEGT.

The chain combines TRBV30 with TRBJ2-1; 11 nucleotides align to TRBD2. The germline V gene has CDR1 GTSNPN and CDR2 SVGIG (reference sequence). CDR3 length equals 15 residues. Trimming at V came to 3 bases and at J to 5 bases, leaving 6 bases not matched to a gene. CDR3 sequence: CAWRKGTSGNNEQFF. CDR3 in DNA: TGTGCCTGGAGGAAAGGGACTAGCGGAAACAATGAGCAGTTCTTC.

The V and J genes are TRBV7-9 and TRBJ2-5; 7 bases are a match to TRBD2. The germline CDR1 and CDR2 sequences are SEHNR and FQNEAQ (reference sequence). The V and J ends lost 3 bases and 3 bases, in that order; junction bases with no gene match: 4. CDR3 length equals 14 residues. The chain's CDR3 is CASSFRGREETQYF. CDR3 nucleotides: TGTGCCAGCAGCTTTCGCGGGAGAGAAGAGACCCAGTACTTC. Supplemented by reference TRBV7-9 and TRBJ2-5, the full variable domain reads DTGVSQNPRHKITKRGQNVTFRCDPISEHNRLYWYRQTLGQGPEFLTYFQNEAQLEKSRLLSDRFSAERPKGSFSTLEIQRTEQGDSAMYLCASSFRGREETQYFGPGTRLLVL.

This sequence joins TRBV11-2 and TRBJ1-3; D unclear. The CDR3 sequence is 18 residues long. The germline gives CDR1 SGHAT, CDR2 FQNNGV. With 1 base removed from V and 3 bases from J, the gap between germline ends came to 19 bases. The CDR3 DNA follows: TGTGCCAGCAGCTTAGGGGTAGCCGTAACTAAAGGTGGAAACACCATATATTTT. Protein sequence: CASSLGVAVTKGGNTIYF.

The rearrangement links TRBV10-1 to TRBJ2-1; 7 nucleotides agree with TRBD2. The germline V gene has CDR1 WNHNN and CDR2 SYGVQD (reference sequence). J gave up 8 bases and V 0 bases, and 13 bases lay outside the gene matches. There are 17 residues in the CDR3. The CDR3 nucleotides read TGCGCCAGCAGTGAGTCGGTCGGTGCGGGGGAGGGCCATGAGCAGTTCTTC. As protein: CASSESVGAGEGHEQFF.

This clone was counted a single time. The chain joins TRBV9 to TRBJ2-1; 12 bases align to TRBD2. The CDR3 has 15 residues. The germline V gene encodes CDR1 SGDLS and CDR2 YYNGEE. With 3 bases clipped from V and 7 bases from J, the junction kept 5 bases outside the gene matches. The CDR3 DNA follows: TGTGCCAGCAGCGCTAGCGGGAGGGCAGGGAATGAGCAGTTCTTC. It specifies CASSASGRAGNEQFF.

The chain carries TRBV5-1 and TRBJ1-2, with a weak D call TRBD1 (5 bases). The CDR3 covers 14 residues. The V and J ends lost 2 bases and 3 bases respectively, with 11 bases between them. Germline V CDR1 and CDR2: SGHRS, YFSETQ. CDR3 amino acids: CASSLVSRDYGYTF. Here the CDR3 DNA reads TGCGCCAGCAGCTTAGTGAGCAGGGACTATGGCTACACCTTC.

V is TRBV7-9 and J is TRBJ2-7; TRBD1 matches at 7 bases. The germline CDR1 and CDR2 sequences are SEHNR and FQNEAQ (reference sequence). CDR3 length equals 16 residues. Trimming took 2 bases from V and 9 from J; bases not matched to a gene: 16. Written as DNA, the CDR3 is TGTGCCAGCAGCTTAAGTCTTGGGACAGCGCTGGGGAGGCAGTACTTC. Its protein product is CASSLSLGTALGRQYF. Based on the CDR3 plus reference TRBV7-9 and TRBJ2-7, the full variable domain is DTGVSQNPRHKITKRGQNVTFRCDPISEHNRLYWYRQTLGQGPEFLTYFQNEAQLEKSRLLSDRFSAERPKGSFSTLEIQRTEQGDSAMYLCASSLSLGTALGRQYFGPGTRLTVT.

The rearrangement joins TRBV27 to TRBJ1-2; D is possibly TRBD1 (5 bases). Germline V CDR1 and CDR2: MNHEY, SMNVEV (reference sequence). The CDR3 consists of 16 residues. V lost 3 bases and J 5 bases, leaving 19 bases between the germline ends. The CDR3 DNA reads as TGTGCCAGCAGTTTCGGACATCGCGACCCTTTTTATGGCTACACCTTC. Its protein is CASSFGHRDPFYGYTF.

The J gene is TRBJ1-1, the V gene TRBV4-2; unclear D gene. V was trimmed by 4 bases and J by 5 bases, leaving 11 bases between them. This CDR3 spans 13 amino acids. Germline CDR1 is LGHNA and CDR2 is YNFKEQ. CDR3 coding DNA: TGTGCCAGCAGCCCTCGAGGAGGGACTGAAGCTTTCTTT. Its translation is CASSPRGGTEAFF.

The chain carries TRBV19 and TRBJ2-7, with TRBD1 matching 8 bases. V lost 9 bases to trimming and J lost 1 base; unmatched junction nucleotides: 5. There are 13 residues in the CDR3. Germline CDR1 reads LNHDA; CDR2 reads SQIVND (reference sequence). CDR3 nucleotide sequence: TGTGCCAGCCTGGGACAGGAATCCTACGAGCAGTACTTC. Its translation: CASLGQESYEQYF. Full variable domain (missing parts from reference TRBV19 and TRBJ2-7): DGGITQSPKYLFRKEGQNVTLSCEQNLNHDAMYWYRQDPGQGLRLIYYSQIVNDFQKGDIAEGYSVSREKKESFPLTVTSAQKNPTAFYLCASLGQESYEQYFGPGTRLTVT.